These 11 T cell receptor beta chains were sequenced from one sample in a study of cytomegalovirus exposure and HLA in healthy donors (dated by TCRdb to about 2017). Library prep was done by the immunoSEQ multiplex PCR assay. The multiplex PCR relied on a mix of 60 forward primers for TCR Vbeta segments and 13 reverse primers for TCR Jbeta segments. TCRdb took this table from immuneACCESS and kept in-frame rearrangements with V and J called. Such tables lack part of the clones; where checked against another copy, unresolved V genes explain under half of the gap, and the rest is unexplained. This sample gives some 190,000 clones in total; around 77% of them show up just once. In total, the top ten clones hold around 1.6% of the sample. The sample was PBMCs. The receptor set was obtained from a woman between 18 and 29 years old in good health and CMV-seronegative.

This chain uses TRBV2 with TRBJ2-1; weak D call: TRBD2 (6 bases). The CDR3 totals 16 residues. The germline CDR1 and CDR2 sequences are SNHLY and FYNNEI. The V end was cut by 10 bases, the J end by 3 bases, with 22 bases between. The CDR3 sequence is CATQQAHGGDYNEQFF. The CDR3 DNA sequence: TGTGCCACCCAACAAGCTCATGGCGGGGACTACAATGAGCAGTTCTTC.

This clone showed up just a few times. The chain carries TRBV13 and TRBJ2-7, with a tentative D call TRBD1 (6 bases). Between the trimmed V and J ends, which lost 7 bases and 3 bases, there was a span of 19 bases. Germline CDR1 reads PRHDT; CDR2 reads FYEKMQ (reference sequence). The CDR3 consists of 15 residues. CDR3 in DNA: TGTGCCAGCACCGACACGCAGGGGTCACTCTACGAGCAGTACTTC. Translated: CASTDTQGSLYEQYF.

In its sample, this clone was seen once. The genes are TRBV2 and TRBJ1-4; 7 bases are a match to TRBD1. The trim removed 5 bases at V and 5 bases at J, leaving 11 bases unmatched. The V gene's germline CDR1 is SNHLY and CDR2 FYNNEI. The CDR3 is 16 residues long. In DNA, the CDR3 is TGTGCCAGCAGTCCCGGGCAGGGGGTTAGCAATGAAAAACTGTTTTTT. The encoded protein is CASSPGQGVSNEKLFF.

The gene calls are TRBV29-1 and TRBJ2-1, with 11 nucleotides matching TRBD1. This CDR3 has 16 amino acids. Germline V CDR1 and CDR2: SQVTM, ANQGSEA. With V trimmed by 3 bases and J by 4 bases, 8 bases remained unmatched. CDR3 DNA: TGCAGCGTTGAGCATACGGACAGGGGGCCTTACAATGAGCAGTTCTTC. Encoded protein: CSVEHTDRGPYNEQFF.

This clone appeared once. The chain has TRBV19 and TRBJ2-3, with D unclear. The germline gives CDR1 LNHDA, CDR2 SQIVND (reference sequence). This CDR3 region has 13 residues. Trimming shortened V by 6 bases and J by 5 bases, and 12 bases separated the two germline ends. DNA of the CDR3: TGTGCCAGTAGCGGAACAGCCCTAGATACGCAGTATTTT. This encodes CASSGTALDTQYF. The variable domain in full, completed from reference TRBV19 and TRBJ2-3, reads DGGITQSPKYLFRKEGQNVTLSCEQNLNHDAMYWYRQDPGQGLRLIYYSQIVNDFQKGDIAEGYSVSREKKESFPLTVTSAQKNPTAFYLCASSGTALDTQYFGPGTRLTVL.

This clone was recorded a few times. The V call is TRBV28, the J call TRBJ1-6, with D tentatively TRBD1 (5 bases). The CDR3 spans 16 residues. Germline V gene lookup returns CDR1 MDHEN and CDR2 SYDVKM. Trimming removed 2 bases from V and 4 bases from J, with 12 bases in between. CDR3 sequence (DNA): TGTGCCAGCAGTTTACAGGGTCTTTCTTATAATTCACCCCTCCACTTT. Residues: CASSLQGLSYNSPLHF.

The chain uses TRBV10-2 and TRBJ2-1, with 8 bases identical to TRBD2. The CDR3 has 14 amino acids. V dropped 6 bases and J dropped 2; count of bases not matched to a gene: 3. Germline CDR1 WSHSY, CDR2 SAAADI. CDR3 nucleotide sequence: TGCGCCAGCAGAAGCGGGAGTGCCTACAATGAGCAGTTCTTC. This translates into CASRSGSAYNEQFF.

This chain connects TRBV10-1 to TRBJ2-5; 15 bases fit TRBD2. CDR3 size: 15 residues. The junction had 3 bases not matched to a gene; V was cut back by 5 bases and J by 5 bases. Looked up from germline, CDR1 is WNHNN and CDR2 is SYGVQD (reference sequence). The CDR3 loop is CASSRGLAGGETQYF. The CDR3 nucleotides are TGCGCCAGCAGTAGGGGACTAGCGGGGGGTGAGACCCAGTACTTC.

The chain combines TRBV5-1 with TRBJ2-7; D is unresolved. The CDR3 has 13 amino acids. Germline loops: CDR1 SGHRS, CDR2 YFSETQ. The ends were cut back, 0 bases at V and 4 bases at J, with 8 bases in the middle. For the CDR3, the DNA is TGCGCCAGCAGCTTGGTTGAGGATTACGAGCAGTACTTC. This sequence encodes CASSLVEDYEQYF.

The rearrangement uses TRBV14 and TRBJ2-3, with D uncertain. CDR1 is SGHDN and CDR2 is FVKESK in the germline V gene. V was shortened by 1 base and J by 8 bases, with 7 bases between the two germline ends. The CDR3 has 12 residues. As DNA, the CDR3 is TGTGCCAGCAGCCAAGGGCCAGTTACGCAGTATTTT. Its protein is CASSQGPVTQYF.

The V and J genes are TRBV2 and TRBJ1-1; 8 bases are a match to TRBD1. The CDR3 is made up of 15 amino acids. Germline V gene sequence: CDR1 SNHLY, CDR2 FYNNEI. After removal of 6 bases from V and 0 bases from J, the junction contained 6 bases not matched to a gene. The CDR3, as DNA: TGTGCCAGCAGCGCCGGGACAGGTTTGAACACTGAAGCTTTCTTT. Translation: CASSAGTGLNTEAFF.